One and the same sample provided the 2 T cell receptor beta chains below, sequenced in a study of vaccination effects on CD4 cells after COVID-19. Scientists isolated CD4+ T cells after a roughly nine-day culture period ended. Participants got two doses of BNT162b2 or mRNA-1273 vaccine. TCRdb's table, derived via immunoSEQ multiplex PCR, lists solely in-frame clones and lacks some. The sample consists of about 66,000 clones, roughly 80% of them appearing once. These receptors have no known antigen. The source was CD4+ T cells from PBMCs cultured without peptide, collected after COVID-19 vaccination. The receptors derive from a human donor who received a COVID-19 vaccine.

The genes are TRBV11-2 and TRBJ2-4; D gene ambiguous. From germline, CDR1 is SGHAT and CDR2 FQNNGV. The length of the CDR3 is 13 residues. V dropped 4 bases and J dropped 11 bases, with 15 bases sitting between them. In nucleotides, the CDR3 is TGTGCCAGCAGCTCAGCCGGCCTTAGTGTTCAGTACTTC. Translation: CASSSAGLSVQYF. Full variable domain (outside the CDR3, taken from reference TRBV11-2 and TRBJ2-4): EAGVAQSPRYKIIEKRQSVAFWCNPISGHATLYWYQQILGQGPKLLIQFQNNGVVDDSQLPKDRFSAERLKGVDSTLKIQPAKLEDSAVYLCASSSAGLSVQYFGAGTRLSVL.

The chain joins TRBV7-2 to TRBJ1-5; tentative D call: TRBD1 (6 bases). Trimming took off 5 bases at V and 9 bases at J, with 8 bases between the two ends. The length of the CDR3 is 11 residues. Germline values: CDR1 SGHTA, CDR2 FQGNSA. The CDR3 sequence is CASSVGGPQHF. The CDR3 bases are TGTGCCAGCAGCGTAGGGGGGCCCCAGCATTTT.